This TCR beta chain was found in a study of blood T cells in healthy people across ages. The study, taken as a whole, reports: Shifts in expanded clonotypes may have been confounded by donor CMV status, which was unknown. Long-lived donors had more naive CD4+ cells and higher diversity than aged donors.

Together with a sample-barcoded 5' primer, a J-beta primer mix was included in a second PCR lasting about 7 to 11 cycles. Per-sample output comprised a minimum of 2.5 million paired-end reads containing CDR3. TCRdb re-called the 5' RACE reads with MiXCR, one entry per CDR3 protein. The table records more than 800,000 distinct CDR3 sequences, 25% to 35% of them present only once. CDR3 size: 12 residues. Trimming pared 2 bases from V and 5 bases from J, leaving 4 bases between. This clonotype appeared many times. Its antigen is as yet unknown. The chain combines TRBV12-3 or TRBV12-4 with TRBJ1-5; D is ambiguous. The sequencing input was blood. This TCR was recovered from a woman older than 75 in good health. The chain's CDR3 is CASSLRDQPQHF. The CDR3 nucleotides are TGTGCCAGCAGTTTAAGGGATCAGCCCCAGCATTTT.